The sequence of this TCR beta chain was determined in a study of T cell repertoires in cytomegalovirus infection. TCRdb reprocessed the reads with MiXCR, giving one entry per CDR3 protein. The table lists some 450,000 distinct CDR3 sequences, 31% of them singletons. The CDR3 loop spans 15 amino acids. Germline lookup yields CDR1 SGHVS and CDR2 FQNEAQ. Trimming took 1 base from V and 3 from J, leaving 11 bases between them. This clonotype was found many times. No antigen is known for it. General study findings and limits: HLA-C-restricted CMV clonotypes gave the most frequent clonotype in two of eight donors.

Sequencing input: PBMCs. The chain joins TRBV7-8 to TRBJ2-3; TRBD1 or TRBD2 may be the D gene (5 bases each). The sequence was obtained from a human donor in good health (CMV status not recorded). Some clones in this sample may be carry-over from other donors' samples. In DNA form, the CDR3 reads TGTGCCAGCAGCTTAGTGAGGGGTGGGACAGATACGCAGTATTTT. It is translated as CASSLVRGGTDTQYF.